These 7 T cell receptor beta chains share one sample of origin, sequenced in a study of blood T cell repertoires in COVID-19. Libraries were prepared by immunoSEQ multiplex PCR; TCRdb keeps only in-frame clonotypes and omits some of them. The sample holds about 220,000 clones, roughly 84% seen once. The sequenced material came from peripheral blood. Receptors were obtained from a woman older than 75 with acute or convalescent COVID-19.

The CDR3 DNA sequence: TGCGCCAGCAGCCTAAAGATTCGGCGGGGCAGATGGGAGACCCAGTACTTC. Protein sequence: CASSLKIRRGRWETQYF. The chain links TRBV4-3 to TRBJ2-5; D might be TRBD2 (6 bases). Trimming took off 4 bases at V and 5 bases at J, with 23 bases between the two ends. Per germline, CDR1 LGHNA and CDR2 YSLEER. The length of the CDR3 is 17 residues.

The chain joins TRBV29-1 to TRBJ1-2; no clear D gene. Germline V lookup: CDR1 SQVTM, CDR2 ANQGSEA. The CDR3 is made up of 12 amino acids. V lost 4 bases and J 0 bases, leaving 6 bases between the germline ends. The CDR3 region has the DNA TGCAGCGTTGTGGCAGCTAACTATGGCTACACCTTC. The encoded protein is CSVVAANYGYTF.

The genes are TRBV5-4 and TRBJ2-5; a weak D match, TRBD2 (6 bases). V shed 6 bases and J shed 2 bases, with 17 bases lying between them. The CDR3 consists of 15 residues. CDR1 is SGHNT, CDR2 YYREEE, per germline (reference sequence). The DNA for the CDR3 is TGTGCCAGCACCCTTGGAGGAGGGCGGCAAGAGACCCAGTACTTC. It codes for CASTLGGGRQETQYF.

J is TRBJ1-6 and V is TRBV27, with 10 nucleotides matching TRBD1. The V gene end was trimmed by 5 bases and the J gene end by 7 bases; junction bases not matched to a gene: 8. Germline lookup yields CDR1 MNHEY and CDR2 SMNVEV (reference sequence). CDR3 length: 16 amino acids. The CDR3 here is CASSRRTGGRNSPLHF. DNA of the CDR3: TGTGCCAGCAGTCGGCGGACAGGGGGTAGGAATTCACCCCTCCACTTT.

This rearrangement joins TRBV14 to TRBJ1-1; D uncertain. The ends were cut back, 5 bases at V and 4 bases at J, with 17 bases in the middle. The CDR3 contains 15 residues. Germline-derived CDR1 and CDR2 are SGHDN and FVKESK. The CDR3 nucleotides read TGTGCCAGCAGCGAAGCGCCAGAGGCGGGCACTGAAGCTTTCTTT. Amino acids: CASSEAPEAGTEAFF.

The V call is TRBV5-1, the J call TRBJ1-1; D is unclear. Germline V CDR1 and CDR2: SGHRS, YFSETQ. V lost 4 bases and J lost 1, with 14 bases in between. The CDR3 spans 15 residues. For the CDR3, the DNA is TGCGCCAGCAGCCCGGAGTCGGCGGGGAACACTGAAGCTTTCTTT. Amino acid sequence: CASSPESAGNTEAFF.

The sample holds a few counts of this clone. CDR3 nucleotides: TGTGCCAGCAGTTACCCGGACAGCTCCTACGAGCAGTACTTC. It translates to CASSYPDSSYEQYF. This sequence joins TRBV6-6 and TRBJ2-7; D perhaps matches TRBD1 (6 bases). This CDR3 comprises 14 residues. V gave up 2 bases and J gave up 0 bases, with 8 bases separating them. Germline V gene data show CDR1 as MNHNY and CDR2 as SVGAGI (reference sequence).